What follows are 28 T cell receptor beta chains derived from one specimen sequenced in a study of T cell responses to AZD1222 COVID-19 vaccine. Sequencing was performed with immunoSEQ multiplex PCR; in TCRdb, only in-frame clones are kept and a portion is missing. The table shows approximately 170,000 clones, with 75% to 95% occurring only once. The sequences come from peripheral blood, collected on day 0 of AZD1222 vaccination. The receptors come from an adult in good health.

J is TRBJ2-7 and V is TRBV28, with 7 positions matching TRBD2. V was clipped by 6 bases and J by 5 bases; unmatched bases: 4. In germline, CDR1 is MDHEN, CDR2 SYDVKM. This CDR3 is 12 amino acids long. In DNA form, the CDR3 reads TGTGCCAGCAGCCCCGGACTAGACGAGCAGTACTTC. This encodes CASSPGLDEQYF.

The chain carries TRBV4-2 and TRBJ2-7, with 7 bases matching TRBD1. The J segment lost 4 bases and the V segment lost 1 base, leaving 7 bases of the junction unmatched. The CDR3 sequence is 15 residues long. CDR1 and CDR2 (germline): LGHNA, YNFKEQ. The chain's CDR3 is CASSQVHRGAYEQYF. The CDR3 region has the DNA TGTGCCAGCAGCCAAGTCCACAGGGGAGCGTACGAGCAGTACTTC.

A single count supports this clone. The genes are TRBV6-2 or TRBV6-3 and TRBJ1-4; D is perhaps TRBD1 (5 bases). The CDR3 has 16 residues. V was shortened by 2 bases and J by 4 bases, with 14 bases between the two germline ends. Germline lookup yields CDR1 MNHEY and CDR2 SVGEGT. The CDR3 is CASSYTGREVNEKLFF. Here the CDR3 DNA reads TGTGCCAGCAGTTACACGGGACGGGAGGTTAATGAAAAACTGTTTTTT.

The chain employs TRBV12-5 and TRBJ1-2; D unresolved. Trimming removed 1 base at V and 7 bases at J, with 10 bases between. The CDR3 spans 13 residues. Germline V CDR1 and CDR2: LGHNT, FRNRAP. This CDR3 is CASGLGGLGGYTF. For the CDR3, the DNA is TGTGCTAGTGGTTTGGGTGGACTTGGTGGCTACACCTTC.

The chain uses TRBV3-1 (or the pseudogene TRBV3-2) and TRBJ1-2; maybe TRBD1 (5 bases). CDR1 is LGHDT, CDR2 YNNKEL, per germline (reference sequence). The CDR3 is 13 residues long. Trimming stripped 1 base from V and 8 bases from J, with 11 bases between. The CDR3 nucleotides read TGTGCCAGCAGCCAAGTCGACAGTTTCGGCTACACCTTC. It translates to CASSQVDSFGYTF.

This clone was seen only once. This sequence joins TRBV11-2 and TRBJ1-3; no firm D call. The CDR3 runs to 18 residues. Germline assignment: CDR1 SGHAT and CDR2 FQNNGV. The V gene lost 1 base and the J gene lost 2 bases, with 18 bases spanning the gap. CDR3 residues: CASSLVIRGFSPGNTIYF. The CDR3 coding sequence is TGTGCCAGCAGCTTAGTAATCCGGGGATTTAGCCCTGGAAACACCATATATTTT.

This clone appeared a single time. The CDR3 is CASGFWGAGQPQHF. The CDR3 DNA follows: TGTGCTAGTGGTTTTTGGGGAGCGGGTCAGCCCCAGCATTTT. V and J are TRBV12-5 and TRBJ1-5, with no clear D. This CDR3 comprises 14 residues. The germline gives CDR1 LGHNT, CDR2 FRNRAP. Trimming took off 3 bases at V and 6 bases at J, with 12 bases between the two ends.

This clone was found a few times. This chain connects TRBV6-5 to TRBJ1-2, with 10 bases lining up with TRBD1. Losses at the gene ends were 7 bases for V and 7 bases for J; bases not matched to a gene: 3. CDR1 is MNHEY and CDR2 is SVGAGI in the germline V gene. CDR3 size: 12 residues. In nucleotides, the CDR3 is TGTGCCAGCACTTGGGACAGGGGTGGCTACACCTTC. Its protein product is CASTWDRGGYTF.

CDR3 coding DNA: TGTGCCAGCAGCCAAACAAGCCTCTGGGGTGGAAACACCATATATTTT. Protein sequence: CASSQTSLWGGNTIYF. The J gene is TRBJ1-3, the V gene TRBV3-1 (or the pseudogene TRBV3-2); unclear D gene. Trimming stripped 2 bases from V and 3 bases from J, with 14 bases between. This CDR3 has 16 residues. CDR1 and CDR2 from the germline V gene are LGHDT and YNNKEL (reference sequence).

V usage is TRBV6-2 or TRBV6-3 and J usage is TRBJ2-5; D uncertain. The CDR3 has 12 residues. V was clipped by 5 bases and J by 4 bases, with 8 bases between them. The V gene's germline CDR1 is MNHEY and CDR2 SVGEGT. The CDR3 protein is CASSRTGETQYF. The CDR3 DNA follows: TGTGCCAGCAGTCGGACGGGAGAGACCCAGTACTTC.

The rearrangement joins TRBV5-5 to TRBJ1-1; 11 nucleotides align to TRBD1. The CDR3 totals 15 residues. V shed 4 bases, J shed 3 bases, and the junction held 5 bases outside the gene matches. Germline CDR1 reads SGHKS; CDR2 reads YYEKEE (reference sequence). The CDR3 nucleotides are TGTGCCAGCAGCCACTGGGACAGGGGGGACACTGAAGCTTTCTTT. It specifies CASSHWDRGDTEAFF. The whole variable domain, filled in from reference TRBV5-5 and TRBJ1-1, reads DAGVTQSPTHLIKTRGQQVTLRCSPISGHKSVSWYQQVLGQGPQFIFQYYEKEERGRGNFPDRFSARQFPNYSSELNVNALLLGDSALYLCASSHWDRGDTEAFFGQGTRLTVV.

In DNA, the CDR3 is TGTGCCAGCAGCCTACTCAGCGGGAGTAATGAGCAGTTCTTC. Translating gives CASSLLSGSNEQFF. The V call is TRBV7-3, the J call TRBJ2-1, with 8 positions matching TRBD2. The trim removed 5 bases at V and 7 bases at J, leaving 7 bases unmatched. The CDR3 is made up of 14 amino acids. Germline-derived CDR1 and CDR2 are SGHTA and FQGTGA.

This chain connects TRBV6-5 to TRBJ1-3, with a weak D call TRBD1 (5 bases). V was shortened by 4 bases and J by 0 bases, with 13 bases between the two germline ends. The CDR3 is made up of 16 amino acids. Germline CDR1 and CDR2: MNHEY and SVGAGI. The CDR3 coding sequence is TGTGCCAGCAGTTTTACGGGACGGAGCTCTGGAAACACCATATATTTT. Amino acids: CASSFTGRSSGNTIYF.

V gene TRBV14 combines with J gene TRBJ2-1, with 8 nucleotides matching TRBD1. Trimming at V came to 5 bases and at J to 0 bases, leaving 9 bases not matched to a gene. Germline loops: CDR1 SGHDN, CDR2 FVKESK. The CDR3 totals 17 residues. Here the CDR3 reads CASSAMTGVSSYNEQFF. The DNA of the CDR3 is TGTGCCAGCAGCGCAATGACAGGGGTAAGCTCCTACAATGAGCAGTTCTTC. The full variable domain, its missing parts supplied by reference TRBV14 and TRBJ2-1, is EAGVTQFPSHSVIEKGQTVTLRCDPISGHDNLYWYRRVMGKEIKFLLHFVKESKQDESGMPNNRFLAERTGGTYSTLKVQPAELEDSGVYFCASSAMTGVSSYNEQFFGPGTRLTVL.

The V gene is TRBV27, the J gene TRBJ2-7, with TRBD2 matching 9 bases. Per the germline V gene, CDR1 is MNHEY and CDR2 is SMNVEV (reference sequence). Germline trimming cut 5 bases from V and 6 bases from J; bases unmatched to any gene: 11. The CDR3 is 15 residues long. The CDR3 region is CASSRLAANLIEQYF. In DNA form, the CDR3 reads TGTGCCAGCAGTCGACTAGCGGCTAATCTTATCGAGCAGTACTTC.

The chain employs TRBV7-9 and TRBJ2-2, with 7 bases that match TRBD2. Losses at the gene ends were 2 bases for V and 1 base for J; bases not matched to a gene: 7. In germline, CDR1 is SEHNR, CDR2 FQNEAQ (reference sequence). The CDR3 consists of 17 residues. This CDR3 is CASSLRPSGENTGELFF. The CDR3 DNA follows: TGTGCCAGCAGCTTAAGACCTAGCGGAGAGAACACCGGGGAGCTGTTTTTT.

The table lists this clone with a count of one. V and J are TRBV5-4 and TRBJ2-1; 9 bases map to TRBD2. V trimming: 1 base; J trimming: 9 bases; junction bases outside the gene matches: 8. Germline V gene sequence: CDR1 SGHNT, CDR2 YYREEE (reference sequence). The CDR3 loop spans 15 amino acids. The CDR3 loop reads CASSLRAGGSGEQFF. The CDR3 nucleotides are TGTGCCAGCAGCTTGAGAGCGGGAGGATCAGGTGAGCAGTTCTTC.

This clone was seen only once. The rearrangement uses TRBV27 and TRBJ2-2, with 9 bases matching TRBD1. V lost 5 bases, J lost 4 bases, and 8 bases stayed unmatched. The CDR3 is 16 residues long. Germline CDR1 and CDR2: MNHEY and SMNVEV (reference sequence). CDR3 sequence (DNA): TGTGCCAGCAGTCTCCCGGGACAGGGCCCCACCGGGGAGCTGTTTTTT. Translation: CASSLPGQGPTGELFF.

This clone was counted only a few times. The rearrangement uses TRBV3-1 (or the pseudogene TRBV3-2) and TRBJ1-2; 8 bases align to TRBD1. CDR3 length: 13 amino acids. Trimming at V came to 4 bases and at J to 8 bases, leaving 6 bases not matched to a gene. Germline assignment: CDR1 LGHDT and CDR2 YNNKEL (reference sequence). The CDR3 spells CASSPGGWGGYTF. CDR3 in DNA: TGTGCCAGCAGCCCAGGGGGCTGGGGAGGCTACACCTTC.

The CDR3 DNA reads TGTGCCAGCAGTTCCCCCGGGACAACTAATGAAAAACTGTTTTTT. Translation: CASSSPGTTNEKLFF. V gene TRBV28 combines with J gene TRBJ1-4; D gene ambiguous. Germline CDR1 is MDHEN and CDR2 is SYDVKM. CDR3 length equals 15 residues. V lost 4 bases, J lost 0 bases, and 9 bases lay in between.

This clone has only one observation. This sequence joins TRBV4-1 and TRBJ1-1; possibly TRBD1 for D (6 bases). V was cut by 0 bases and J by 5 bases, with 13 bases left in between. Germline-derived CDR1 and CDR2 are MGHRA and YSYEKL. The CDR3 spans 15 residues. The CDR3 reads CASSQDVGGGTEAFF. Written as DNA, the CDR3 is TGCGCCAGCAGCCAAGATGTGGGGGGCGGAACTGAAGCTTTCTTT.

The chain employs TRBV25-1 and TRBJ1-2; maybe TRBD1 (5 bases). The CDR3 contains 15 residues. Trimming removed 2 bases at V and 0 bases at J, with 10 bases between. Germline CDR1 reads MGHDK; CDR2 reads SYGVNS. CDR3 sequence reads: CASSEGGAANYGYTF. The CDR3, as DNA: TGTGCCAGCAGTGAAGGAGGGGCCGCTAACTATGGCTACACCTTC.

The V gene is TRBV5-8, the J gene TRBJ1-1; tentative D call: TRBD1 (6 bases). CDR3 length equals 14 residues. Germline V gene lookup returns CDR1 SGHTS and CDR2 YDEGEE. Trimming left V 4 bases short and J 7 bases short, with 17 bases between. The CDR3 DNA is TGTGCCAGCAGCCGGGGGACAAGTCCTTTTGAAGCTTTCTTT. This codes for CASSRGTSPFEAFF.

This rearrangement joins TRBV10-3 to TRBJ1-1, with 8 bases fitting TRBD1. The germline gives CDR1 ENHRY, CDR2 SYGVKD. Germline trimming cut 0 bases from V and 6 bases from J; bases unmatched to any gene: 12. The CDR3 contains 17 residues. The CDR3: CAISESIFGDRFPEAFF. CDR3 bases: TGTGCCATCAGTGAGTCGATATTTGGGGACAGGTTTCCTGAAGCTTTCTTT.

The chain has TRBV28 and TRBJ2-2; either TRBD1 or TRBD2 may fit D (6 bases each). The CDR3 has 15 residues. Germline V gene data show CDR1 as MDHEN and CDR2 as SYDVKM. V was trimmed by 8 bases and J by 2 bases, leaving 15 bases between them. The CDR3 bases are TGTGCCAGCGGTCTAGTGGGGGGCAACACCGGGGAGCTGTTTTTT. Translation: CASGLVGGNTGELFF.

The chain employs TRBV6-1 and TRBJ2-5; D remains ambiguous. The CDR3 loop spans 15 amino acids. Germline-derived CDR1 and CDR2 are MNHNS and SASEGT. Trimming shortened V by 0 bases and J by 1 base, and 9 bases separated the two germline ends. CDR3 amino acids: CASSEARRLQETQYF. The CDR3, as DNA: TGTGCCAGCAGTGAAGCGCGTCGACTCCAAGAGACCCAGTACTTC.

This sequence joins TRBV27 and TRBJ1-5; possible D gene TRBD1, 5 bases. Trimming removed 6 bases from V and 1 base from J, with 16 bases in between. Germline V gene sequence: CDR1 MNHEY, CDR2 SMNVEV (reference sequence). There are 16 residues in the CDR3. In DNA, the CDR3 is TGTGCCAGCAGCCATAAGGGGTTTGGAAGCAATCAGCCCCAGCATTTT. It specifies CASSHKGFGSNQPQHF.

This clone was seen once. The V call is TRBV4-2, the J call TRBJ1-1; D might be TRBD1 (6 bases). The V end was cut by 3 bases, the J end by 8 bases, with 16 bases between. CDR1 is LGHNA, CDR2 YNFKEQ, per germline. The CDR3 covers 14 residues. The CDR3 DNA reads TGTGCCAGCAGCCACCCTCCCGACAGGAACGAAGCTTTCTTT. This gives the protein CASSHPPDRNEAFF.